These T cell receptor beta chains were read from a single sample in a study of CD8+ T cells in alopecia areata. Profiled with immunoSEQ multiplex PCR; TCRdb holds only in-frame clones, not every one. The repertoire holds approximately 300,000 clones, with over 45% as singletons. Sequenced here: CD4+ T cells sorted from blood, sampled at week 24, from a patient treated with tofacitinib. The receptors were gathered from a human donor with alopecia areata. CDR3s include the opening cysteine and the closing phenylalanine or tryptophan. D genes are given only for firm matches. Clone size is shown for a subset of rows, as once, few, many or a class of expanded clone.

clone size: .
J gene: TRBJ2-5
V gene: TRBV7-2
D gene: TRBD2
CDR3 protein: CASSLQAGTSEETQYF
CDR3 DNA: TGTGCCAGCAGCCTCCAGGCGGGGACTAGCGAAGAGACCCAGTACTTC

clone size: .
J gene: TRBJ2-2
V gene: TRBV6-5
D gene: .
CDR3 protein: CASSYRGPGGELFF
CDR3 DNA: TGTGCCAGCAGTTACAGAGGTCCGGGGGGGGAGCTGTTTTTT

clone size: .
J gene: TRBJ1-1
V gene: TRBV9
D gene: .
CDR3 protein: CASSVARNTEAFF
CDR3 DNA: TGTGCCAGCAGCGTAGCAAGGAACACTGAAGCTTTCTTT

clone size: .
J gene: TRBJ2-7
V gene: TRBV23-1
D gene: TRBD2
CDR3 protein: CASSRGLRGSYEQYF
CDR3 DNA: TGCGCCAGCAGTCGAGGATTGCGGGGGAGTTACGAGCAGTACTTC

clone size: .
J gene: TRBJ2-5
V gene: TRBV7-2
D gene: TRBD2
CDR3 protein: CASSRTSGGVQETQYF
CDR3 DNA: TGTGCCAGCAGCCGGACTAGCGGGGGGGTTCAAGAGACCCAGTACTTC

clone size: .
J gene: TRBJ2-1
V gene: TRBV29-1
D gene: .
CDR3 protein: CSAEEVSEQFF
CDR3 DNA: TGCAGCGCTGAAGAGGTTAGTGAGCAGTTCTTC

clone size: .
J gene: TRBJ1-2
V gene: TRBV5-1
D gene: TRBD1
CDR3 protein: CASSPGQGSYGYTF
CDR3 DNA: TGCGCCAGCAGCCCAGGACAGGGGAGCTATGGCTACACCTTC

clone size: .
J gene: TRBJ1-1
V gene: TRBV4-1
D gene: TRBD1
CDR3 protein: CASGDSLNTEAFF
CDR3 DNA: TGCGCCAGCGGGGACAGCCTGAACACTGAAGCTTTCTTT

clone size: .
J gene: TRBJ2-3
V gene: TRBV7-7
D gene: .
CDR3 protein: CASSLDSTDTQYF
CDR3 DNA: TGTGCTAGCAGCTTAGACAGCACAGATACGCAGTATTTT

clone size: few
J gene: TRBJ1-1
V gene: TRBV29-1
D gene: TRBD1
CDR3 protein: CSVEVNRGNTEAFF
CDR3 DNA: TGCAGCGTTGAAGTGAACAGGGGTAACACTGAAGCTTTCTTT

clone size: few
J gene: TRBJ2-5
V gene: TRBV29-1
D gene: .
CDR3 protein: CSVRTERFTGTQYF
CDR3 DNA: TGCAGCGTACGGACAGAAAGATTTACAGGGACCCAGTACTTC

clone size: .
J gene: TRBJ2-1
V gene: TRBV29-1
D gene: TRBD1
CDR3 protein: CSANWDRADNEQFF
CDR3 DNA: TGCAGCGCGAACTGGGACAGGGCGGACAATGAGCAGTTCTTC

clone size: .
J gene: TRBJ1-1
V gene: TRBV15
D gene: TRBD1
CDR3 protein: CATSRVSDRGAFF
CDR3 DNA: TGTGCCACCAGCAGAGTGTCGGACAGGGGAGCTTTCTTT

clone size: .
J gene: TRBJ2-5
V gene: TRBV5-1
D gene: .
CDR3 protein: CASSLEVTETQYF
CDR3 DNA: TGCGCCAGCAGCTTGGAGGTCACAGAGACCCAGTACTTC

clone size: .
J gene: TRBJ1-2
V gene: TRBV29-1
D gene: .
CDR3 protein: CSVDWGSGGYTF
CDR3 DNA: TGCAGCGTTGACTGGGGGTCCGGTGGCTACACCTTC

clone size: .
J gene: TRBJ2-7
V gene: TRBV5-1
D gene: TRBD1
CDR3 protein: CASSLGTGAYEQYF
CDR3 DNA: TGCGCCAGCAGTCTAGGGACAGGGGCCTACGAGCAGTACTTC

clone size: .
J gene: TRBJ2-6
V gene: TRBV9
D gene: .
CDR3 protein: CASSVEVHGANVLTF
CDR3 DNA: TGTGCCAGCAGCGTAGAGGTCCATGGGGCCAACGTCCTGACTTTC

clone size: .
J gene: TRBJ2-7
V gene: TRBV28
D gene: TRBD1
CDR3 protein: CASSLTGGRSYEQYF
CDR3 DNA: TGTGCCAGCAGTCTCACAGGGGGAAGGTCCTACGAGCAGTACTTC

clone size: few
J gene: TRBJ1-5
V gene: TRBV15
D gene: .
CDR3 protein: CATSRDGPKRAPNQPQHF
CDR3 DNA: TGTGCCACCAGCAGAGATGGGCCTAAGAGGGCCCCTAATCAGCCCCAGCATTTT

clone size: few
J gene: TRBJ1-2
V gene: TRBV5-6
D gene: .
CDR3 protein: CASFLRGGLNYGYTF
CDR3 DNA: TGTGCCAGCTTCCTTCGAGGAGGGCTTAACTATGGCTACACCTTC

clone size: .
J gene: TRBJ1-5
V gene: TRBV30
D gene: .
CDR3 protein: CAWSLGPREGQPQHF
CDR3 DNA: TGTGCCTGGAGTCTCGGGCCCCGTGAGGGTCAGCCCCAGCATTTT

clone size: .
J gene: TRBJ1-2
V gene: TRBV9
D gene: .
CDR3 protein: CASSPEGRDYGYTF
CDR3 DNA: TGTGCCAGCAGCCCGGAGGGGAGGGACTATGGCTACACCTTC

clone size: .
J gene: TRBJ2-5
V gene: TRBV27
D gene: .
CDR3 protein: CASSQNRAPETQYF
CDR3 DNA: TGTGCCAGCAGCCAGAACAGGGCGCCAGAGACCCAGTACTTC

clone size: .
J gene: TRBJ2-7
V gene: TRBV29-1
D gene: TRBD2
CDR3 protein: CSVEALAGGQAGGQYF
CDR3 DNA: TGCAGCGTTGAAGCCCTAGCGGGGGGCCAAGCAGGCGGGCAGTACTTC

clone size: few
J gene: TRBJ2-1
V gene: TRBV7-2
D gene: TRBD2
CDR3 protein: CASSSPGGRGPLGLFF
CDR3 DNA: TGTGCCAGCAGCTCCCCGGGGGGGCGGGGGCCGCTGGGCCTGTTCTTC

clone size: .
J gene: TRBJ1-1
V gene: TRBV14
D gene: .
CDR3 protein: CASSQGLGSSDLNTEAFF
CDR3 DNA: TGTGCCAGCAGCCAAGGACTGGGGTCCTCGGACTTGAACACTGAAGCTTTCTTT

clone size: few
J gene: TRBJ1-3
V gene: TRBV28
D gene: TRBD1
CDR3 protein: CASSWGTALSGNTIYF
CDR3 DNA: TGTGCCAGCAGTTGGGGGACAGCTCTCTCTGGAAACACCATATATTTT

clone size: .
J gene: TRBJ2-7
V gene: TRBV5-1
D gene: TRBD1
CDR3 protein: CASSSGQGYEQYF
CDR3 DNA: TGCGCCAGCAGCTCCGGACAGGGCTACGAGCAGTACTTC

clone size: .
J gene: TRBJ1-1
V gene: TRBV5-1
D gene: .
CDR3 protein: CASSFQGANTEAFF
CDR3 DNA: TGCGCCAGCAGCTTTCAAGGGGCGAACACTGAAGCTTTCTTT

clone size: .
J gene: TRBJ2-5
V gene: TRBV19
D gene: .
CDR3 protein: CASSIVAPQRETQYF
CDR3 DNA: TGTGCCAGTAGTATAGTTGCCCCACAGCGGGAGACCCAGTACTTC

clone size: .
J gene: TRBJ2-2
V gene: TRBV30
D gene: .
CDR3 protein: CAWSVGLNTGELFF
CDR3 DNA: TGTGCCTGGAGTGTAGGACTGAACACCGGGGAGCTGTTTTTT

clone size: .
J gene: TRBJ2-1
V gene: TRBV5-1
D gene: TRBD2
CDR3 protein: CASSGSGGNNEQFF
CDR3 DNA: TGCGCCAGCAGCGGTAGCGGGGGGAATAATGAGCAGTTCTTC

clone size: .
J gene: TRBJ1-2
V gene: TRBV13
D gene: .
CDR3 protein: CASSYLYGYTF
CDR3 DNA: TGTGCCAGCAGCTACCTATACGGCTACACCTTC

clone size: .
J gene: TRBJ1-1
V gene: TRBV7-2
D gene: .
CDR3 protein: CASSLASGASTEAFF
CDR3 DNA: TGTGCCAGCAGCTTAGCGTCGGGGGCGAGCACTGAAGCTTTCTTT

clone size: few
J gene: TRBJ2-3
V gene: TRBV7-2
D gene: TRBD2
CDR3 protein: CASSLARGGLSTDTQYF
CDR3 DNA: TGTGCCAGCAGCTTAGCGCGGGGGGGCCTGTCCACAGATACGCAGTATTTT

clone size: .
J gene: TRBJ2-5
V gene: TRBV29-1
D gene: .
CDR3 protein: CSASLGPPARPQYF
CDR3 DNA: TGCAGCGCCAGTCTGGGTCCCCCCGCGCGTCCCCAGTACTTC

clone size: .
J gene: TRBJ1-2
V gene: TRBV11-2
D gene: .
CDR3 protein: CASRRTDRGYTF
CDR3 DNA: TGTGCCAGCCGGAGGACGGATAGAGGCTACACCTTC

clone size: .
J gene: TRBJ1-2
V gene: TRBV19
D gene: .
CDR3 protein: CASRPTGWTGYGYTF
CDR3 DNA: TGTGCCAGTAGGCCCACAGGGTGGACCGGCTATGGCTACACCTTC

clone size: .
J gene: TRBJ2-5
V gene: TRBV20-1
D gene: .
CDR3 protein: CSAHNEVSQYF
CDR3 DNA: TGCAGTGCTCACAACGAAGTTTCCCAGTACTTC

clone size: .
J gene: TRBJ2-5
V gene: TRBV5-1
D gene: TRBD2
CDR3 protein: CASSPGLAEQETQYF
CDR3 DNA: TGCGCCAGCAGCCCGGGACTAGCGGAACAAGAGACCCAGTACTTC

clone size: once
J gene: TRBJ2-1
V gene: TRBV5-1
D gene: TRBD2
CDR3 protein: CASSGASLAGGYNEQFF
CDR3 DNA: TGCGCCAGCAGCGGGGCCTCACTAGCGGGGGGCTACAATGAGCAGTTCTTC

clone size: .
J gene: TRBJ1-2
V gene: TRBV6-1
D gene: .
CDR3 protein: CASRPSDRSGGYTF
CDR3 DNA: TGTGCCAGCCGCCCCTCCGACAGGAGTGGGGGCTACACCTTC

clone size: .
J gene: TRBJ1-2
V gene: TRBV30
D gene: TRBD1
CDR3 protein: CAWGWDRGVYGYTF
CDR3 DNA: TGTGCCTGGGGCTGGGACAGGGGGGTTTATGGCTACACCTTC

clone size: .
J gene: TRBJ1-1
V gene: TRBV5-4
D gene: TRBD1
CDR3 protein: CASSQDRANTEAFF
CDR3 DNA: TGTGCCAGCAGTCAAGACAGGGCGAACACTGAAGCTTTCTTT

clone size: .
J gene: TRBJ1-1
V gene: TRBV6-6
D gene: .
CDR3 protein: CASRVLNTEAFF
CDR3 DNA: TGTGCCAGCAGGGTCTTGAACACTGAAGCTTTCTTT

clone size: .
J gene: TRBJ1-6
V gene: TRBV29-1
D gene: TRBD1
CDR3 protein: CSVGTGDSPLHF
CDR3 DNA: TGCAGCGTGGGGACAGGGGATTCACCCCTCCACTTT

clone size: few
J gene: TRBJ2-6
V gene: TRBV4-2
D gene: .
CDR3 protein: CASSQVSSGANVLTF
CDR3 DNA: TGTGCCAGCAGCCAAGTTAGCTCTGGGGCCAACGTCCTGACTTTC

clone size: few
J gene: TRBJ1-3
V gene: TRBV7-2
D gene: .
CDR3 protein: CASSFGNTIYF
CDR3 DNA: TGTGCCAGCAGCTTCGGAAACACCATATATTTT

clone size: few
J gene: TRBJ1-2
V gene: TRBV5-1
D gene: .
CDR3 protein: CASSLRGANYGYTF
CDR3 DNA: TGCGCCAGCAGCTTGCGGGGTGCTAACTATGGCTACACCTTC

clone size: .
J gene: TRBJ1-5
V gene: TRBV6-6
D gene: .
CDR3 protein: CASSYSGGYQPQHF
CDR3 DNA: TGTGCCAGCAGTTACTCCGGAGGTTATCAGCCCCAGCATTTT

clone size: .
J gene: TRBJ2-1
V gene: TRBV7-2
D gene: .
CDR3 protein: CASSSPQGRPRNEQFF
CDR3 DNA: TGTGCCAGCAGCTCCCCACAGGGTAGGCCTAGGAATGAGCAGTTCTTC

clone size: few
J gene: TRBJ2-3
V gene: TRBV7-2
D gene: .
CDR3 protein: CASSLMRIDTQYF
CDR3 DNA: TGTGCCAGCAGCTTAATGCGAATAGATACGCAGTATTTT

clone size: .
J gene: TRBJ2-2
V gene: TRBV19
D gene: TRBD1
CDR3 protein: CASSPRDRGYTGELFF
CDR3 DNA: TGTGCCAGTAGCCCCCGCGACAGGGGTTACACCGGGGAGCTGTTTTTT

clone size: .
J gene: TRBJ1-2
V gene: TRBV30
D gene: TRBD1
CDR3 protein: CAWTDRASGGYTF
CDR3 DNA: TGTGCCTGGACCGACAGGGCGAGCGGAGGCTACACCTTC

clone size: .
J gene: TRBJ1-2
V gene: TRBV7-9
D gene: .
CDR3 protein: CASSLRVDYGYTF
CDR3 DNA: TGTGCCAGCAGCCTCAGGGTAGACTATGGCTACACCTTC

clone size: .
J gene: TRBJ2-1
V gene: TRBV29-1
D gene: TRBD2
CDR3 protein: CSVDGDGLAGLGEQFF
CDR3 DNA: TGCAGCGTTGACGGGGATGGACTAGCGGGGCTGGGTGAGCAGTTCTTC

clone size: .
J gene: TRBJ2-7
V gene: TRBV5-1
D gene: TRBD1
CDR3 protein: CASSLAGQGADEQYF
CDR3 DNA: TGCGCCAGCAGCTTGGCAGGACAGGGGGCCGACGAGCAGTACTTC

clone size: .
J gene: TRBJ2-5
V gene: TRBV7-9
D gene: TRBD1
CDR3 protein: CASSHRQGAFQETQYF
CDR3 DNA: TGTGCCAGCAGTCATCGACAGGGGGCCTTCCAAGAGACCCAGTACTTC